What follows are 26 T cell receptor beta chains derived from one specimen sequenced in a study of T cell responses to AZD1222 COVID-19 vaccine. The assay was immunoSEQ multiplex PCR, and TCRdb's table has in-frame clones only and misses some. Of approximately 100,000 clones in the sample, around 87% were seen once. The material sequenced was peripheral blood, taken 28 days after the second AZD1222 dose. The source is an adult who received the AZD1222 COVID-19 vaccine.

The rearrangement joins TRBV6-5 to TRBJ1-1, with a possible D match to TRBD1 (5 bases). Germline V gene data show CDR1 as MNHEY and CDR2 as SVGAGI. The germline V and J ends were trimmed by 6 bases and 4 bases, with 18 bases remaining between them. This CDR3 region has 15 residues. The CDR3 loop reads CASSVRGLQVTEAFF. The CDR3 nucleotides are TGTGCCAGCAGCGTACGGGGGTTGCAAGTCACTGAAGCTTTCTTT.

The CDR3 spells CASSPGSGYTF. In nucleotides, the CDR3 is TGTGCCAGCAGCCCGGGAAGCGGCTACACCTTC. The chain employs TRBV6-5 and TRBJ1-2; D remains ambiguous. The CDR3 has 11 residues. Germline V gives CDR1 MNHEY, CDR2 SVGAGI. Trimming pared 6 bases from V and 8 bases from J, leaving 10 bases between.

The V gene is TRBV28, the J gene TRBJ1-5, with a tentative D call TRBD1 (6 bases). Between the trimmed V and J ends, which lost 2 bases and 7 bases, there was a span of 12 bases. This CDR3 is built from 14 residues. The germline V gene has CDR1 MDHEN and CDR2 SYDVKM. As DNA, the CDR3 is TGTGCCAGCAGTTTACAGGGGAGGCGACAGCCCCAGCATTTT. Translated: CASSLQGRRQPQHF. Full variable domain (missing parts from reference TRBV28 and TRBJ1-5): DVKVTQSSRYLVKRTGEKVFLECVQDMDHENMFWYRQDPGLGLRLIYFSYDVKMKEKGDIPEGYSVSREKKERFSLILESASTNQTSMYLCASSLQGRRQPQHFGDGTRLSIL.

The chain couples TRBV7-2 to TRBJ1-1; the D gene is possibly TRBD1 (6 bases). The CDR3 spans 14 residues. Looked up from germline, CDR1 is SGHTA and CDR2 is FQGNSA. V was pared by 5 bases and J by 0 bases, with 10 bases between. The CDR3 sequence is CASSRDTLNTEAFF. In DNA form, the CDR3 reads TGTGCCAGCAGCCGGGACACCTTGAACACTGAAGCTTTCTTT.

CDR3 DNA: TGTGCCAGCTCTGGGACAGTCCTCAATCAGCCCCAGCATTTT. This gives the protein CASSGTVLNQPQHF. V is TRBV18 and J is TRBJ1-5; TRBD1 matches at 7 bases. The CDR3 extends over 14 amino acids. Germline-derived CDR1 and CDR2 are KGHSH and LQKENI. V shed 6 bases and J 3 bases; nucleotides not matched to a gene: 5.

The V call is TRBV5-1, the J call TRBJ2-7, with D possibly being TRBD1 or TRBD2 (5 bases each). Germline V gene lookup returns CDR1 SGHRS and CDR2 YFSETQ. The CDR3 is 16 residues long. Deletions cut 2 bases from V and 2 bases from J, with 17 bases between. CDR3 residues: CASSLSGRAATYEQYF. The CDR3 bases are TGCGCCAGCAGCTTATCGGGGCGGGCCGCTACCTACGAGCAGTACTTC.

The chain's CDR3 is CASSVAPGYEQYF. The CDR3 DNA follows: TGTGCCAGCAGTGTAGCCCCAGGGTACGAGCAGTACTTC. The chain has TRBV6-1 and TRBJ2-7, with D perhaps TRBD1 (5 bases). Germline CDR1 and CDR2: MNHNS and SASEGT. Trimming stripped 4 bases from V and 4 bases from J, with 11 bases between. This CDR3 has 13 residues.

The chain links TRBV12-3 or TRBV12-4 to TRBJ1-5; D is undetermined. With 3 bases removed from V and 1 base from J, the gap between germline ends came to 4 bases. CDR3 length: 13 amino acids. The CDR3: CASSFMSNQPQHF. The CDR3 DNA follows: TGTGCCAGCAGTTTTATGAGCAATCAGCCCCAGCATTTT.

This sequence joins TRBV9 and TRBJ2-7; D gene unclear. Trimming stripped 1 base from V and 5 bases from J, with 13 bases between. This CDR3 has 14 amino acids. Germline assignment: CDR1 SGDLS and CDR2 YYNGEE. The CDR3 DNA reads as TGTGCCAGCAGCGTACACGGAGTATCGGACGAGCAGTACTTC. It yields the protein CASSVHGVSDEQYF.

This sequence joins TRBV15 and TRBJ2-7, with TRBD2 as a possible D gene (5 bases). The germline V gene has CDR1 LNHNV and CDR2 YYDKDF (reference sequence). The V end was cut by 1 base, the J end by 5 bases, with 6 bases between. This CDR3 is 12 amino acids long. The CDR3 region is CATSRAGNEQYF. DNA of the CDR3: TGTGCCACCAGCAGAGCGGGGAACGAGCAGTACTTC.

The rearrangement links TRBV23-1 to TRBJ2-7; D tentatively reads TRBD1 or TRBD2 (6 bases each). TRBV23-1 is an open reading frame, and its role is uncertain. There are 15 residues in the CDR3. V was pared by 1 base and J by 4 bases, with 14 bases between. In DNA form, the CDR3 reads TGCGCCAGCAGTCAATATGCGCAGGGGAGGTACGAGCAGTACTTC. This translates into CASSQYAQGRYEQYF.

The V gene is TRBV7-2, the J gene TRBJ2-1; D might be TRBD2 (6 bases). Germline CDR1 is SGHTA and CDR2 is FQGNSA. Deletions cut 4 bases from V and 5 bases from J, with 9 bases between. The CDR3 has 13 amino acids. The CDR3 DNA reads as TGTGCCAGCAGCTCGGGACTGAACAATGAGCAGTTCTTC. Its translation: CASSSGLNNEQFF.

The V gene is TRBV15, the J gene TRBJ1-1; D not resolved. Germline CDR1 LNHNV, CDR2 YYDKDF (reference sequence). Trimming cost V 1 base and J 1 base, with 10 bases left between them. CDR3 length: 15 amino acids. The CDR3 protein is CATSRGITGNTEAFF. The CDR3 DNA is TGTGCCACCAGCAGAGGGATCACGGGGAACACTGAAGCTTTCTTT.

The chain couples TRBV28 to TRBJ2-4; possibly TRBD1 or TRBD2 for D (5 bases each). Trimming shortened V by 6 bases and J by 10 bases, and 19 bases separated the two germline ends. Germline CDR1 MDHEN, CDR2 SYDVKM. The CDR3 runs 14 residues. The CDR3 DNA follows: TGTGCCAGCAGCCCTGGGGGATCGGTTGAAATTCAGTACTTC. Translating gives CASSPGGSVEIQYF.

The V and J genes are TRBV3-1 (or the pseudogene TRBV3-2) and TRBJ1-1; 9 bases match TRBD1. The germline V gene has CDR1 LGHDT and CDR2 YNNKEL (reference sequence). The CDR3 sequence is 15 residues long. The J segment lost 4 bases and the V segment lost 4 bases, leaving 7 bases of the junction unmatched. The CDR3 loop reads CASSLLRDRVTEAFF. The DNA of the CDR3 is TGTGCCAGCAGCCTCCTCCGGGACAGGGTCACTGAAGCTTTCTTT.

The V and J genes are TRBV6-1 and TRBJ2-7; D is undetermined. Germline-derived CDR1 and CDR2 are MNHNS and SASEGT. The CDR3 has 10 residues. Deletions cut 1 base from V and 8 bases from J, with 3 bases between. As DNA, the CDR3 is TGTGCCAGCAGTGAAGAACAGCAGTACTTC. Translated, it gives CASSEEQQYF.

The chain couples TRBV7-3 to TRBJ1-6; tentative D call: TRBD1 (5 bases). The CDR3 loop spans 17 amino acids. V was clipped by 2 bases and J by 0 bases, with 11 bases between them. Germline V gene data show CDR1 as SGHTA and CDR2 as FQGTGA. This CDR3 reads CASSLSGGSSYNSPLHF. The DNA of the CDR3 is TGTGCCAGCAGCTTATCTGGGGGGAGCTCCTATAATTCACCCCTCCACTTT.

The gene calls are TRBV10-3 and TRBJ1-1; TRBD1 agrees at 7 bases. In germline, CDR1 is ENHRY, CDR2 SYGVKD. V gave up 10 bases and J gave up 3 bases; unmatched junction bases: 8. This CDR3 is built from 13 residues. CDR3 residues: CATATGAYTEAFF. The CDR3 DNA sequence: TGTGCCACCGCCACAGGGGCGTACACTGAAGCTTTCTTT.

The V call is TRBV6-5, the J call TRBJ2-7; D could derive from TRBD1 or TRBD2 (5 bases each). The germline V and J ends were trimmed by 6 bases and 2 bases, with 8 bases remaining between them. This CDR3 region has 12 residues. CDR1 and CDR2 (germline): MNHEY, SVGAGI. The CDR3 nucleotides are TGTGCCAGCAGCAGGGACGCCTACGAGCAGTACTTC. Protein product: CASSRDAYEQYF.

The chain carries TRBV5-1 and TRBJ2-5; 7 nucleotides line up with TRBD2. CDR3 length: 13 residues. V shed 4 bases and J 2 bases; nucleotides not matched to a gene: 2. Germline V CDR1 and CDR2: SGHRS, YFSETQ. CDR3 coding DNA: TGCGCCAGCAGCACCGGGAGGCAAGAGACCCAGTACTTC. Its protein product is CASSTGRQETQYF.

DNA of the CDR3: TGTGCCAGCAGTTTAACCGGGGGTAGCTACGAGCAGTACTTC. It is translated as CASSLTGGSYEQYF. This chain links TRBV27 with TRBJ2-7; the D gene is possibly TRBD2 (6 bases). This CDR3 is 14 amino acids long. V shed 2 bases and J shed 3 bases, with 11 bases lying between them. Germline values: CDR1 MNHEY, CDR2 SMNVEV (reference sequence).

J is TRBJ1-6 and V is TRBV28; 7 bases fit TRBD1. CDR3 size: 15 residues. Germline loops: CDR1 MDHEN, CDR2 SYDVKM. Unmatched junction bases numbered 5, after V lost 6 bases and J lost 3 bases. CDR3 in DNA: TGTGCCAGCAGAATAGACAGGGACTATAATTCACCCCTCCACTTT. This gives the protein CASRIDRDYNSPLHF.

The rearrangement links TRBV12-3 or TRBV12-4 to TRBJ2-6; no definite D call. V was clipped by 10 bases and J by 2 bases, with 0 bases between them. The CDR3 has 10 amino acids. The CDR3 coding sequence is TGTGCCACTGGGGCCAACGTCCTGACTTTC. The encoded protein is CATGANVLTF.

For this clone: Because the CDR3's place on the DNA is in doubt, the DNA is left out and the CDR3 is given as listed by TCRdb. The chain is built from TRBV28 and TRBJ2-3. The CDR3 length equals 14 residues, ends included. CDR1 and CDR2 (germline): MDHEN, SYDVKM. This CDR3 is CASSLGTGTDTQYF.

This clone has just a few counts. This rearrangement joins TRBV2 to TRBJ2-7; a weak D match, TRBD1 (6 bases). The V gene's germline CDR1 is SNHLY and CDR2 FYNNEI. CDR3 length: 13 residues. Trimming left V 6 bases short and J 7 bases short, with 16 bases between. The CDR3 DNA reads as TGTGCCAGCAGGGGAACAGGGCTCGGAGAGCAGTACTTC. It yields the protein CASRGTGLGEQYF.

V is TRBV21-1 and J is TRBJ2-1; no check of the table's D call, TRBD1, against the DNA was made. TRBV21-1 counts as a pseudogene. The CDR3 consists of 15 residues. The chain's CDR3 is CASSKGTETYNEQFF. The CDR3 DNA follows: TGTGCCAGCAGCAAAGGAACAGAAACCTACAATGAGCAGTTCTTC.